Below, 11 T cell receptor beta chains from the same sample are listed, as sequenced in a study of T cell changes during pregnancy in multiple sclerosis. Profiled with immunoSEQ multiplex PCR; TCRdb holds only in-frame clones, not every one. The profile shows about 53,000 clones, about nine tenths of them singletons. The specimen comprised CD4+ T cells from peripheral blood mononuclear cells, sampled in the third trimester of pregnancy. Receptors were obtained from a female donor with multiple sclerosis, enrolled in a pregnancy study.

The chain carries TRBV30 and TRBJ2-3; TRBD2 matches 9 bases. The V and J ends lost 1 base and 5 bases, in that order; junction bases with no gene match: 10. The CDR3 has 16 residues. The germline gives CDR1 GTSNPN, CDR2 SVGIG (reference sequence). CDR3 coding DNA: TGTGCCTGGAGTGGGGACGTAGCGGGGGACGTAGATACGCAGTATTTT. Translated: CAWSGDVAGDVDTQYF.

The chain links TRBV25-1 to TRBJ2-7; D unresolved. Germline values: CDR1 MGHDK, CDR2 SYGVNS. This CDR3 has 11 amino acids. V was cut by 7 bases and J by 2 bases, with 6 bases left in between. The CDR3 DNA reads as TGTGCCAGCACCCAGGCCTACGAGCAGTACTTC. Amino acids: CASTQAYEQYF.

This sequence joins TRBV5-1 and TRBJ1-2; 11 nucleotides line up with TRBD1. The J segment lost 8 bases and the V segment lost 3 bases, leaving 27 bases of the junction unmatched. Germline assignment: CDR1 SGHRS and CDR2 YFSETQ. The CDR3 runs 21 residues. CDR3 sequence (DNA): TGCGCCAGCAGCTCACCGGGACAGGGGGTCCATACCCGCCAGGCGGGAGGCGGCTACACCTTC. Encoded protein: CASSSPGQGVHTRQAGGGYTF.

The gene calls are TRBV5-6 and TRBJ2-5; 9 positions match TRBD2. CDR1 SGHDT and CDR2 YYEEEE come from the germline V gene. The ends lost 0 bases at V and 0 bases at J; junction bases unmatched: 0. The length of the CDR3 is 15 residues. As DNA, the CDR3 is TGTGCCAGCAGCTTGGGACTAGCGGACCAAGAGACCCAGTACTTC. Protein sequence: CASSLGLADQETQYF.

V gene TRBV4-1 combines with J gene TRBJ1-2; 8 nucleotides agree with TRBD1. Germline V gene sequence: CDR1 MGHRA, CDR2 YSYEKL. Trimming took 1 base from V and 7 from J; bases not matched to a gene: 8. CDR3 length equals 15 residues. CDR3 nucleotide sequence: TGCGCCAGCAGCCAAGTTGGGACGGGACAGGTTGGCTACACCTTC. It is translated as CASSQVGTGQVGYTF.

V usage is TRBV25-1 and J usage is TRBJ2-5, with 11 positions matching TRBD2. CDR3 length equals 18 residues. The V and J ends lost 2 bases and 5 bases, in that order; junction bases with no gene match: 13. CDR1 and CDR2 from the germline V gene are MGHDK and SYGVNS. CDR3 amino acids: CASSELTSGDVVRETQYF. As DNA, the CDR3 is TGTGCCAGCAGTGAACTGACTAGCGGGGACGTCGTAAGGGAGACCCAGTACTTC. Full variable domain (outside the CDR3, taken from reference TRBV25-1 and TRBJ2-5): EADIYQTPRYLVIGTGKKITLECSQTMGHDKMYWYQQDPGMELHLIHYSYGVNSTEKGDLSSESTVSRIRTEHFPLTLESARPSHTSQYLCASSELTSGDVVRETQYFGPGTRLLVL.

Points on this clone: The germline gene is not matched at one end of the junction; a read error may be the cause. The V and J genes are TRBV7-7 and TRBJ2-5; possibly TRBD1 for D (6 bases). CDR3 length: 13 residues. The germline V gene has CDR1 SSHAT and CDR2 FNYEAQ (reference sequence). CDR3 sequence: CASSSRGGETQYF. DNA of the CDR3: TGTGCTAGCAGCTCCAGGGGTGGGGAGACCCAGTACTTC.

The V gene is TRBV30, the J gene TRBJ2-1, with 10 bases that match TRBD2. Unmatched junction bases numbered 11, after V lost 6 bases and J lost 6 bases. Per the germline V gene, CDR1 is GTSNPN and CDR2 is SVGIG (reference sequence). CDR3 length: 15 residues. The CDR3 is CACSPQRGGLNEQFF. CDR3 DNA: TGTGCCTGTTCTCCCCAGCGGGGGGGCCTCAATGAGCAGTTCTTC.

The sample holds one count of this clone. V gene TRBV7-9 combines with J gene TRBJ1-4, with D possibly matching TRBD1 (5 bases). In germline, CDR1 is SEHNR, CDR2 FQNEAQ (reference sequence). The CDR3 loop spans 14 amino acids. V gave up 1 base and J gave up 7 bases, with 10 bases separating them. CDR3 loop: CASSLGGGFEKLFF. CDR3 DNA: TGTGCCAGCAGCTTAGGCGGGGGTTTTGAAAAACTGTTTTTT. Full variable domain (missing parts from reference TRBV7-9 and TRBJ1-4): DTGVSQNPRHKITKRGQNVTFRCDPISEHNRLYWYRQTLGQGPEFLTYFQNEAQLEKSRLLSDRFSAERPKGSFSTLEIQRTEQGDSAMYLCASSLGGGFEKLFFGSGTQLSVL.

The V call is TRBV7-3, the J call TRBJ2-3, with TRBD2 matching over 10 bases. This CDR3 contains 17 residues. The ends lost 5 bases at V and 1 base at J; junction bases unmatched: 9. CDR1 and CDR2 (germline): SGHTA, FQGTGA. The CDR3 sequence: CASSAIPTSGGTDTQYF. The CDR3 region has the DNA TGTGCCAGCAGCGCAATACCCACTAGCGGGGGCACAGATACGCAGTATTTT.

The rearrangement links TRBV6-5 to TRBJ1-1; 7 nucleotides line up with TRBD1. The junction had 5 bases not matched to a gene; V was cut back by 6 bases and J by 4 bases. From germline, CDR1 is MNHEY and CDR2 SVGAGI. The CDR3 is 13 amino acids. The CDR3 DNA follows: TGTGCCAGCAGCATATACAGGGGCACTGAAGCTTTCTTT. This encodes CASSIYRGTEAFF.